Listed here are 24 T cell receptor beta chains from one sample, sequenced in a study of OX40 agonist ivuxolimab in advanced cancers. Sequencing was performed with immunoSEQ multiplex PCR; in TCRdb, only in-frame clones are kept and a portion is missing. The sample lists about 13,000 clones; around two thirds were seen once. The sample was CD4+ or CD8+ T cells sorted from blood, taken in a trial of the OX40 agonist ivuxolimab. The receptor set was obtained from an adult with an advanced solid tumor such as melanoma, head and neck, liver or kidney cancer.

The chain joins TRBV5-8 to TRBJ2-5; the match to TRBD2 covers 11 bases. V gave up 2 bases and J gave up 2 bases; unmatched junction bases: 5. The CDR3 is made up of 16 amino acids. CDR1 SGHTS and CDR2 YDEGEE come from the germline V gene. CDR3 DNA: TGTGCCAGCAGCTTTGGGACTAGCGGAGTTCAAGAGACCCAGTACTTC. This translates into CASSFGTSGVQETQYF.

The CDR3, as DNA: TGTGCCAGCAGCTACGCAGGGGGGGCGAGAGATACGCAGTATTTT. Residues: CASSYAGGARDTQYF. V usage is TRBV7-3 and J usage is TRBJ2-3; D tentatively fits TRBD1 or TRBD2 (7 bases each). This CDR3 is built from 15 residues. Germline V gene data show CDR1 as SGHTA and CDR2 as FQGTGA. Trimming took 4 bases from V and 5 from J, leaving 16 bases between them.

V gene TRBV15 combines with J gene TRBJ1-4; D unclear. This CDR3 has 16 amino acids. Deletions cut 0 bases from V and 5 bases from J, with 13 bases between. CDR1 is LNHNV and CDR2 is YYDKDF in the germline V gene (reference sequence). CDR3 residues: CATSRDMIGRNEKLFF. As DNA, the CDR3 is TGTGCCACCAGCAGAGATATGATCGGCCGAAATGAAAAACTGTTTTTT.

The chain recombines TRBV13 with TRBJ1-2, with D possibly being TRBD1 (5 bases). CDR1 PRHDT and CDR2 FYEKMQ come from the germline V gene (reference sequence). With 6 bases removed from V and 5 bases from J, the gap between germline ends came to 22 bases. The CDR3 extends over 16 amino acids. CDR3 in DNA: TGTGCCAGCAGTGAAGCATGGGGGGAGACGGGTTATGGCTACACCTTC. Its translation is CASSEAWGETGYGYTF.

This chain links TRBV14 with TRBJ1-1; unclear D gene. Trimming shortened V by 2 bases and J by 4 bases, and 17 bases separated the two germline ends. The V gene's germline CDR1 is SGHDN and CDR2 FVKESK. The CDR3 has 16 amino acids. The CDR3 reads CASSQRVWGSGTEAFF. CDR3 DNA: TGTGCCAGCAGCCAAAGGGTTTGGGGAAGTGGCACTGAAGCTTTCTTT. The complete variable domain, with remaining parts taken from reference TRBV14 and TRBJ1-1, reads EAGVTQFPSHSVIEKGQTVTLRCDPISGHDNLYWYRRVMGKEIKFLLHFVKESKQDESGMPNNRFLAERTGGTYSTLKVQPAELEDSGVYFCASSQRVWGSGTEAFFGQGTRLTVV.

This sequence joins TRBV5-8 and TRBJ1-1; D gene unclear. The length of the CDR3 is 13 residues. V dropped 0 bases and J dropped 8 bases, with 11 bases sitting between them. Germline V gives CDR1 SGHTS, CDR2 YDEGEE. The CDR3 protein is CASSLGQRREAFF. CDR3 coding DNA: TGTGCCAGCAGCTTGGGCCAAAGGAGGGAAGCTTTCTTT.

The chain joins TRBV13 to TRBJ2-1; D possibly corresponds to TRBD2 (7 bases). Per germline, CDR1 PRHDT and CDR2 FYEKMQ (reference sequence). Between the trimmed V and J ends, which lost 1 base and 4 bases, there was a span of 11 bases. The CDR3 loop spans 15 amino acids. The CDR3 nucleotides are TGTGCCAGCAGCTTAGAGGGGGGGCAGTACAATGAGCAGTTCTTC. Amino acids: CASSLEGGQYNEQFF.

This clone has a handful of counts. The chain couples TRBV18 to TRBJ1-1, with TRBD1 identical over 10 bases. The ends lost 6 bases at V and 1 base at J; junction bases unmatched: 8. Germline assignment: CDR1 KGHSH and CDR2 LQKENI. CDR3 length: 16 amino acids. The CDR3 coding sequence is TGTGCCAGCTCCCCGACCCGACAGGGGGCGAACACTGAAGCTTTCTTT. Amino acid sequence: CASSPTRQGANTEAFF.

The rearrangement joins TRBV7-9 to TRBJ2-3; a possible D gene is TRBD1 (6 bases). Trimming stripped 4 bases from V and 2 bases from J, with 13 bases between. The germline gives CDR1 SEHNR, CDR2 FQNEAQ (reference sequence). CDR3 length equals 15 residues. The CDR3 reads CASSSGVWDTDTQYF. The CDR3 region has the DNA TGTGCCAGCAGCTCAGGGGTGTGGGACACAGATACGCAGTATTTT.

The V gene is TRBV19, the J gene TRBJ1-1; D is perhaps TRBD1 (6 bases). This CDR3 spans 12 amino acids. V lost 7 bases to trimming and J lost 10 bases, with 16 bases between them. The germline CDR1 and CDR2 sequences are LNHDA and SQIVND (reference sequence). CDR3 coding DNA: TGTGCCAGTACCTCCGAGGGGGTCGTAGCTTTCTTT. As protein: CASTSEGVVAFF.

This clone appeared once. A far larger clone is a single base away, which makes a read error likely. The chain employs TRBV2 and TRBJ2-7; D might be TRBD1 (7 bases). Trimming pared 6 bases from V and 5 bases from J, leaving 20 bases between. CDR3 size: 15 residues. Germline lookup yields CDR1 SNHLY and CDR2 FYNNEI. CDR3 nucleotides: TGTGCCAGCAGCGGGGGTCAAGGGGGCAGGGACGAGCAGTACTTC. Residues: CASSGGQGGRDEQYF.

This rearrangement joins TRBV29-1 to TRBJ2-5; a possible D gene is TRBD1 (5 bases). The CDR3 extends over 13 amino acids. Germline CDR1 and CDR2: SQVTM and ANQGSEA. V lost 4 bases and J 2 bases, leaving 11 bases between the germline ends. The CDR3 spells CSVGGAGQETQYF. DNA for the CDR3: TGCAGCGTTGGTGGGGCAGGGCAAGAGACCCAGTACTTC.

Only one count was recorded for this clone. V gene TRBV5-6 combines with J gene TRBJ2-3, with D unclear. The V gene lost 4 bases and the J gene lost 1 base, with 4 bases spanning the gap. Germline V gene data show CDR1 as SGHDT and CDR2 as YYEEEE. The CDR3 has 12 residues. CDR3 sequence (DNA): TGTGCCAGCAGCGCAGGCACAGATACGCAGTATTTT. It encodes CASSAGTDTQYF.

V is TRBV7-2 and J is TRBJ2-1, with 13 bases that match TRBD2. V shed 4 bases and J 8 bases; nucleotides not matched to a gene: 17. The CDR3 extends over 19 amino acids. Germline V lookup: CDR1 SGHTA, CDR2 FQGNSA. CDR3 sequence: CASSWGTSGMLSVSDEQFF. The CDR3 coding sequence is TGTGCCAGCAGCTGGGGGACTAGCGGGATGTTGAGCGTTTCGGATGAGCAGTTCTTC. The full variable domain, its missing parts supplied by reference TRBV7-2 and TRBJ2-1, is GAGVSQSPSNKVTEKGKDVELRCDPISGHTALYWYRQSLGQGLEFLIYFQGNSAPDKSGLPSDRFSAERTGGSVSTLTIQRTQQEDSAVYLCASSWGTSGMLSVSDEQFFGPGTRLTVL.

The CDR3 DNA reads as TGTGCCACCTCGCTTAACGCACCGAACACTGAAGCTTTCTTT. This encodes CATSLNAPNTEAFF. This sequence joins TRBV19 and TRBJ1-1; D uncertain. The CDR3 is 14 residues long. V lost 10 bases and J 1 base, leaving 16 bases between the germline ends. Germline V lookup: CDR1 LNHDA, CDR2 SQIVND (reference sequence).

This clone was counted a single time. This chain connects TRBV5-1 to TRBJ2-2; no reliable D call. V gave up 2 bases and J gave up 5 bases, with 10 bases separating them. The germline gives CDR1 SGHRS, CDR2 YFSETQ. CDR3 size: 14 residues. The chain's CDR3 is CASSFSGGTGELFF. The CDR3, as DNA: TGCGCCAGCAGCTTCTCTGGTGGGACCGGGGAGCTGTTTTTT.

The rearrangement links TRBV5-4 to TRBJ2-1; 7 bases are shared with TRBD1. Looked up from germline, CDR1 is SGHNT and CDR2 is YYREEE (reference sequence). V lost 4 bases and J lost 7; bases outside the gene matches: 11. This CDR3 has 15 amino acids. The CDR3 region is CASSVDRALRNEQFF. In nucleotides, the CDR3 is TGTGCCAGCAGCGTAGACAGGGCGCTGCGGAATGAGCAGTTCTTC.

V gene TRBV11-2 combines with J gene TRBJ2-7; 11 bases match TRBD2. Germline assignment: CDR1 SGHAT and CDR2 FQNNGV. The CDR3 loop spans 15 amino acids. With 2 bases clipped from V and 3 bases from J, the junction kept 3 bases outside the gene matches. Written as DNA, the CDR3 is TGTGCCAGCAGCTTAAGTAGCGGGAGGGGCTACGAGCAGTACTTC. Translated: CASSLSSGRGYEQYF.

The J gene is TRBJ2-5, the V gene TRBV29-1; D uncertain. The CDR3 is 12 residues long. The V end was cut by 4 bases, the J end by 3 bases, with 9 bases between. Germline CDR1 reads SQVTM; CDR2 reads ANQGSEA. CDR3 in DNA: TGCAGCGTTGCAACACAGAAAGAGACCCAGTACTTC. Its translation: CSVATQKETQYF.

This clone was found a few times. The rearrangement uses TRBV7-9 and TRBJ2-1; 10 positions agree with TRBD1. Germline V gene sequence: CDR1 SEHNR, CDR2 FQNEAQ (reference sequence). This CDR3 is 15 amino acids long. The ends lost 5 bases at V and 4 bases at J; junction bases unmatched: 5. The CDR3 region has the DNA TGTGCCAGCAGCCTCGGGACAGGGGATTACAATGAGCAGTTCTTC. This translates into CASSLGTGDYNEQFF.

There are a few counts of this clone. This sample includes further DNA sequences coding for the same CDR3. The gene calls are TRBV5-6 and TRBJ1-1; no reliable D call. There are 11 residues in the CDR3. CDR1 and CDR2 (germline): SGHDT, YYEEEE. V was clipped by 4 bases and J by 5 bases, with 6 bases between them. CDR3 DNA: TGTGCCAGCAGCCTGGGGACTGAAGCTTTCTTT. It encodes CASSLGTEAFF.

The DNA of the CDR3 is TGTGCCAGCAGTGTAAAGGGGGATAACACTGAAGCTTTCTTT. This translates into CASSVKGDNTEAFF. The chain employs TRBV2 and TRBJ1-1, with TRBD1 as a possible D gene (6 bases). This CDR3 region has 14 residues. Trimming removed 4 bases at V and 2 bases at J, with 11 bases between. Germline V gene sequence: CDR1 SNHLY, CDR2 FYNNEI.

This clone came up a few times. This chain connects TRBV10-3 to TRBJ1-1; the D gene is possibly TRBD1 (5 bases). The germline gives CDR1 ENHRY, CDR2 SYGVKD. V dropped 6 bases and J dropped 8 bases, with 16 bases sitting between them. The CDR3 extends over 13 amino acids. CDR3 coding DNA: TGTGCCATCAGCATAAGGGGTGGGCGGGAAGCTTTCTTT. It codes for CAISIRGGREAFF.

This chain connects TRBV29-1 to TRBJ2-7; TRBD1 or TRBD2 may be the D gene (5 bases each). CDR1 is SQVTM and CDR2 is ANQGSEA in the germline V gene. This CDR3 spans 13 amino acids. V lost 6 bases, J lost 5 bases, and 17 bases lay in between. CDR3: CSVDGTEENEQYF. The CDR3 region has the DNA TGCAGCGTCGACGGGACGGAGGAAAACGAGCAGTACTTC.